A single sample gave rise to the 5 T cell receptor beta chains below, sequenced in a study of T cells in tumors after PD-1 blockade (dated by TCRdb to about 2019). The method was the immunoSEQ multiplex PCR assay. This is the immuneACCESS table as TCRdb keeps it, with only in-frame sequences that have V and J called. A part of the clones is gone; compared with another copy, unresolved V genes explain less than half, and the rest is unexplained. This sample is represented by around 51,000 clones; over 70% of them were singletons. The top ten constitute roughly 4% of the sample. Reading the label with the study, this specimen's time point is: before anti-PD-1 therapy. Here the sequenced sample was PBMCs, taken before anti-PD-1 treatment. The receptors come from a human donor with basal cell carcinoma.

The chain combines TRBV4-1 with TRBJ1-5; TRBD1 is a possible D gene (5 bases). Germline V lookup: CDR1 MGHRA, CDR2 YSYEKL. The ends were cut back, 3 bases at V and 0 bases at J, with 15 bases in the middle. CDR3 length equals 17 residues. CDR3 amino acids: CASSHIIGDGSNQPQHF. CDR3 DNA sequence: TGCGCCAGCAGCCATATCATAGGGGACGGTAGCAATCAGCCCCAGCATTTT.

The CDR3 here is CASSEGANYGYTF. The CDR3 DNA reads as TGTGCCAGCAGTGAGGGAGCGAACTATGGCTACACCTTC. The V gene is TRBV6-4, the J gene TRBJ1-2; D ambiguous. The V gene's germline CDR1 is MRHNA and CDR2 SNTAGT. The V end lost 3 bases, the J end lost 2 bases, and 7 bases lay between the germline ends. This CDR3 has 13 residues.

The DNA for the CDR3 is TGTGCCATCACCCCGGTCGAGAACTCCTACAATGAGCAGTTCTTC. Its translation is CAITPVENSYNEQFF. The chain uses TRBV10-3 and TRBJ2-1; D unresolved. V was pared by 7 bases and J by 0 bases, with 13 bases between. The length of the CDR3 is 15 residues. Germline V CDR1 and CDR2: ENHRY, SYGVKD.

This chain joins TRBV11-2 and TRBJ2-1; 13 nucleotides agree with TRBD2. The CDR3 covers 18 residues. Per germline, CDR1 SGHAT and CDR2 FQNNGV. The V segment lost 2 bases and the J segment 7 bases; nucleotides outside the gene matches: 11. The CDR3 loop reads CASSLRALAGGRDNEQFF. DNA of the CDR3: TGTGCCAGCAGCTTAAGAGCACTAGCGGGGGGGCGGGATAATGAGCAGTTCTTC.

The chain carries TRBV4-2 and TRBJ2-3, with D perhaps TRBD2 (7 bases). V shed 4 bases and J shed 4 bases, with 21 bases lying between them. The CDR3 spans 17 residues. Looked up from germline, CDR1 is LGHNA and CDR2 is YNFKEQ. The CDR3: CASSPPREGGIADTQYF. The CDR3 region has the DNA TGTGCCAGCAGCCCGCCCAGGGAGGGGGGGATTGCAGATACGCAGTATTTT.